The following is a T cell receptor (beta chain) sequence with its context. Trimming removed 8 bases from V and 0 bases from J, with 13 bases in between. Germline V CDR1 and CDR2: KGHSH, LQKENI. The length of the CDR3 is 14 residues. The data were taken from a study of T cell changes during pregnancy in multiple sclerosis. Assay: immunoSEQ multiplex PCR; the TCRdb copy retains only in-frame clones and omits some. The sample comprises some 96,000 clones, around 93% of which are singletons, and 1.9% rests with the top ten. The chain carries TRBV18 and TRBJ1-1; D possibly corresponds to TRBD1 (5 bases). This clonotype was sampled from a female donor with multiple sclerosis, enrolled in a pregnancy study. This specimen consisted of peripheral blood, obtained after pregnancy. CDR3 coding DNA: TGTGCCAGCACCGACAGCCCGATGAACACTGAAGCTTTCTTT. Residues: CASTDSPMNTEAFF.